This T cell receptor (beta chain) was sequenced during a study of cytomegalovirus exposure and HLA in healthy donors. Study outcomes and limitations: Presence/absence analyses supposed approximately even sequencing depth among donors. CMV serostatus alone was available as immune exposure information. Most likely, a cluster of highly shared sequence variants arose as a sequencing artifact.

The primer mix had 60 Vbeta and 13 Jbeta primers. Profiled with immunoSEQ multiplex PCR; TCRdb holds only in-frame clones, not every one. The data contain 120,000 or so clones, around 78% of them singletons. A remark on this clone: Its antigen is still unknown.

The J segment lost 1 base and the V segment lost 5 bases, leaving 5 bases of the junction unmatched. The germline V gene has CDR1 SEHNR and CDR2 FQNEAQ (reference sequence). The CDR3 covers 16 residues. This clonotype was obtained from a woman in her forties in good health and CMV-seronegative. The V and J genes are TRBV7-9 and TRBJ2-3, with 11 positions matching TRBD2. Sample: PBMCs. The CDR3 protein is CASSPPSGRRTDTQYF. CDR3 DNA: TGTGCCAGCAGCCCCCCTAGCGGGAGGCGCACAGATACGCAGTATTTT.